This record concerns one TCR beta chain sequence. The data were obtained in a study of cytomegalovirus exposure and HLA in healthy donors. Assay: immunoSEQ multiplex PCR; the TCRdb copy retains only in-frame clones and omits some. The sample shows 190,000 or so clones, 80% to 85% of them seen only once. Sequenced input: PBMCs. This TCR derives from a woman aged 18 to 35 in good health and CMV-seropositive.

The CDR3 reads CASSGPGGSHTGELFF. Here the CDR3 DNA reads TGTGCCAGCAGCGGACCAGGGGGCTCTCACACCGGGGAGCTGTTTTTT. The rearrangement uses TRBV9 and TRBJ2-2; TRBD1 agrees at 8 bases. V dropped 3 bases and J dropped 3; count of bases not matched to a gene: 7. Germline V CDR1 and CDR2: SGDLS, YYNGEE. The CDR3 runs to 16 residues. The complete variable domain, with remaining parts taken from reference TRBV9 and TRBJ2-2, reads DSGVTQTPKHLITATGQRVTLRCSPRSGDLSVYWYQQSLDQGLQFLIQYYNGEERAKGNILERFSAQQFPDLHSELNLSSLELGDSALYFCASSGPGGSHTGELFFGEGSRLTVL.